This TCR beta chain came from a study of cytomegalovirus exposure and HLA in healthy donors. Study outcomes and limitations: In a later analysis, TCR beta V- and J-gene trimming showed a link to a missense DCLRE1C variant.

Note on this clone: Its antigen is unidentified. Sequence at one end of the junction differs from germline and may be a read error.

It was with 60 Vbeta and 13 Jbeta primers that the PCR ran. Only in-frame clones appear in the TCRdb table, and some are missing; sequencing was by immunoSEQ multiplex PCR. This table holds under 130,000 clones, roughly 80% found once. Germline values: CDR1 DFQATT, CDR2 SNEGSKA (reference sequence). The CDR3 length is 11 residues. Sequenced: PBMCs. The genes are TRBV20-1 and TRBJ1-1; 12 bases are a match to TRBD1. This receptor was taken from a female donor in good health and CMV-seropositive. The CDR3 DNA is TGCAGTGCCCGGGGACAGGGGGCTCGGGCCTTT. This sequence encodes CSARGQGARAF.